This entry lists 6 T cell receptor beta chains sequenced from one sample in a study of CXCR3-negative and CXCR3-positive naive CD8 T cells. 5' RACE that incorporated UMI labels was used to prepare the TRB cDNA libraries. TCRdb reanalyzed the 5' RACE reads, giving one entry per CDR3 protein sequence and no DNA. This sample's table reports 56,000 or so distinct CDR3 sequences. Material for sequencing was memory CD8+ T cells from blood. Receptors originate from a human donor in good health. Some clones in this sample may be carry-over from other donors' samples.

The V gene is TRBV15, the J gene TRBJ1-5; lacking DNA, the TRBD1 call made by TCRdb goes unchecked. Germline-derived CDR1 and CDR2 are LNHNV and YYDKDF (reference sequence). The length of the CDR3 is 14 residues. The CDR3: CATSPGQGGQPQHF.

This sequence joins TRBV7-9 and TRBJ2-7. This CDR3 spans 13 amino acids. The germline V gene encodes CDR1 SEHNR and CDR2 FQNEAQ (reference sequence). The CDR3: CASSSGGFYEQYF.

V usage is TRBV4-3 and J usage is TRBJ2-7; there is no DNA to check the TCRdb D call of TRBD1. The CDR3 is 14 amino acids. CDR1 and CDR2 (germline): LGHNA, YSLEER. The CDR3 region is CASSQVRGDYEQYF.

The J gene is TRBJ1-1, the V gene TRBV5-1. Germline V gene data show CDR1 as SGHRS and CDR2 as YFSETQ. This CDR3 is built from 13 residues. The CDR3 here is CASSFEGSTEAFF.

V and J are TRBV20-1 and TRBJ2-2; TCRdb names TRBD2, which stays unverified in the absence of DNA. The CDR3 totals 17 residues. Looked up from germline, CDR1 is DFQATT and CDR2 is SNEGSKA (reference sequence). The CDR3 region is CSARTGLPVGGTGELFF.

The chain carries TRBV29-1 and TRBJ2-1; the TRBD1 assignment by TCRdb is unverifiable without DNA. CDR3 length equals 12 residues. The germline CDR1 and CDR2 sequences are SQVTM and ANQGSEA. This CDR3 is CSVPGIYNEQFF.